This T cell receptor beta chain comes out of a study of T cells in localized non-small cell lung cancer. Findings of the study overall: Analysis by sequencing included only one tumor region, so heterogeneity remains possible. Of the top 100 tumor clones, median roughly 55 were in adjacent lung, over 25 among its top 100. Of the tissues analyzed, uninvolved adjacent lung showed maximal T cell clonality, greater than tumor. Longer overall survival was seen with higher T cell density measured in blood.

The table came from immunoSEQ multiplex PCR; TCRdb's copy has only in-frame clones and leaves some out. The sample lists approximately 89,000 clones, over 70% occurring once. V lost 7 bases and J 3 bases, leaving 18 bases between the germline ends. The germline CDR1 and CDR2 sequences are GTSNPN and SVGIG (reference sequence). CDR3 length equals 14 residues. About this clone itself: Its cognate antigen is unknown.

The V call is TRBV30, the J call TRBJ1-1; tentative D call: TRBD1 (5 bases). This clonotype was sampled from a man between 40 and 70 years old with stage II squamous cell lung carcinoma. Sample: PBMCs, taken before any cancer treatment. CDR3 sequence reads: CALWDGPRDTEAFF. CDR3 coding DNA: TGTGCCTTATGGGACGGCCCGAGGGACACTGAAGCTTTCTTT. Together with reference TRBV30 and TRBJ1-1, the CDR3 gives the full variable domain: SQTIHQWPATLVQPVGSPLSLECTVEGTSNPNLYWYRQAAGRGLQLLFYSVGIGQISSEVPQNLSASRPQDRQFILSSKKLLLSDSGFYLCALWDGPRDTEAFFGQGTRLTVV.